This T cell receptor (beta chain) stems from a study of T-cell memory formation after mild COVID-19. Study-wide background: The study found TCR clusters largely donor specific.

From 5'RACE with constant-segment primers came TCR alpha and TCR beta cDNA libraries that carried sample barcodes and UMIs. TCRdb redid the calling of the 5' RACE reads with MiXCR, one entry per CDR3 protein. The sample has under 200,000 distinct CDR3 sequences; 25% to 40% are singletons. Study-wide results and caveats: SARS-CoV-2 specificity of second-wave clones peaking day 37 was unconfirmed. CD4+ bias marked clones expanding day 15 to 37, unlike balanced contracting clones.

This clonotype turned up a few times. Its antigen is still unknown. The sequencing input was PBMCs or a T cell subset sorted from them (not recorded which). The sequence was collected from an adult woman who had mild COVID-19 (a few samples of this study predate the infection). Cell type and time point are not known.

DNA for the CDR3: TGTGCCAGCTCACCAGGCGAGCGGGAGCAGTTCTTC. Translating it yields CASSPGEREQFF. The genes are TRBV18 and TRBJ2-1, with D perhaps TRBD2 (5 bases). This CDR3 has 12 amino acids. Per germline, CDR1 KGHSH and CDR2 LQKENI. The V end was cut by 2 bases, the J end by 10 bases, with 9 bases between.